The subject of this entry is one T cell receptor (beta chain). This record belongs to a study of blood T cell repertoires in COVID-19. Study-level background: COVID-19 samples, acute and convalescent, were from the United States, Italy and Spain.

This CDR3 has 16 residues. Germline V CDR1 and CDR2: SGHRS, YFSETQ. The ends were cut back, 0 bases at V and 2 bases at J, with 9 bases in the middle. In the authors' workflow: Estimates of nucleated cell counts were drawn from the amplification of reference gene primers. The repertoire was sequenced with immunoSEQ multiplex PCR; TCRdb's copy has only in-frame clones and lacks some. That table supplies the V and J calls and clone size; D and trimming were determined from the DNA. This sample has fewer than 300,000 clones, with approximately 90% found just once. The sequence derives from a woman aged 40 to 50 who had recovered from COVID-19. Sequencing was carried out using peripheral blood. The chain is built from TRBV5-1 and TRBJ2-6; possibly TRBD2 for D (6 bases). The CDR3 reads CASSLATGAGANVLTF. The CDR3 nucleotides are TGCGCCAGCAGCTTGGCGACGGGAGCTGGGGCCAACGTCCTGACTTTC.